The rows below give T cell receptor beta chains drawn from one sample of a study of blood T cell repertoires in COVID-19. Libraries were prepared by immunoSEQ multiplex PCR; TCRdb keeps only in-frame clonotypes and omits some of them. The sample contains several thousand clones, roughly 85% of which appear only once. The sequenced material came from peripheral blood. The receptors stem from a human donor in a cohort sampled during active COVID-19. The CDR3 runs from the conserved cysteine through the conserved F or W. D genes are given only for firm matches.

d_gene | j_gene | v_gene | CDR3aa | CDR3nt
. | TRBJ2-3 | TRBV24-1 | CATSDTGPADTQYF | TGTGCCACCAGTGACACAGGGCCGGCAGATACGCAGTATTTT
TRBD2 | TRBJ2-3 | TRBV11-2 | CASSQDIAGGLDTQYF | TGTGCCAGCAGTCAAGACATTGCGGGAGGATTAGATACGCAGTATTTT
TRBD1 | TRBJ1-4 | TRBV2 | CASRPGQNEKLFF | TGTGCCAGTCGACCGGGACAGAATGAAAAACTGTTTTTT
TRBD2 | TRBJ2-1 | TRBV20-1 | CSATSGHEQFF | TGCAGTGCCACTAGCGGCCATGAGCAGTTCTTC
. | TRBJ2-7 | TRBV5-6 | CASSLTGQRGTYEQYF | TGTGCCAGCAGCTTGACAGGACAGAGAGGAACCTACGAGCAGTACTTC
. | TRBJ2-4 | TRBV28 | CALGGGGGKNIQYF | TGTGCCTTGGGGGGGGGCGGAGGCAAAAACATTCAGTACTTC
TRBD1 | TRBJ1-1 | TRBV5-1 | CASRPGDSEAFF | TGCGCCAGCAGACCGGGGGACAGTGAAGCTTTCTTT
. | TRBJ2-7 | TRBV3-1/TRBV3-2 | CASSQDRTGLDEQYF | TGTGCCAGCAGCCAAGACCGAACAGGGCTGGACGAGCAGTACTTC
. | TRBJ2-3 | TRBV7-9 | CASSLGQGTDTQYF | TGTGCCAGCAGCTTAGGACAGGGCACAGATACGCAGTATTTT
. | TRBJ1-1 | TRBV28 | CASSYSTPGTLTGTEAFF | TGTGCCAGCAGTTACTCAACCCCCGGGACACTCACCGGCACTGAAGCTTTCTTT
. | TRBJ2-3 | TRBV14 | CASSPHPPWTDTQYF | TGTGCCAGCAGCCCACACCCTCCTTGGACAGATACGCAGTATTTT
TRBD1 | TRBJ2-7 | TRBV5-5 | CASSADRGSYEQYF | TGTGCCAGCAGCGCGGACAGGGGATCTTACGAGCAGTACTTC
. | TRBJ2-7 | TRBV10-1 | CASSSRQVPFYEQYF | TGCGCCAGCAGTTCGCGACAGGTCCCCTTCTACGAGCAGTACTTC
. | TRBJ1-5 | TRBV27 | CASSLTAKQPQHF | TGTGCCAGCAGTTTAACAGCTAAACAGCCCCAGCATTTT
. | TRBJ1-1 | TRBV5-1 | CASSSGTPTEAFF | TGCGCCAGCAGTTCCGGGACACCAACTGAAGCTTTCTTT
TRBD2 | TRBJ2-7 | TRBV18 | CASSPHEGGSYEQYF | TGTGCCAGCTCACCACACGAAGGCGGGAGCTACGAGCAGTACTTC
TRBD1 | TRBJ2-7 | TRBV7-9 | CASSLVNRGYEQYF | TGTGCCAGCAGCTTAGTAAACAGGGGTTACGAGCAGTACTTC